This T cell receptor beta chain was sequenced in a study of T cell changes during pregnancy in multiple sclerosis. Germline trimming cut 3 bases from V and 4 bases from J; bases unmatched to any gene: 6. CDR3 size: 15 residues. CDR1 and CDR2 (germline): SGHAT, FQNNGV. Here immunoSEQ multiplex PCR was the method, and the copy in TCRdb shows in-frame clones only, minus some. The sample shows around 25,000 clones, under 95% of them seen only once. V usage is TRBV11-2 and J usage is TRBJ2-3; 8 bases agree with TRBD2. The TCR was taken from a female donor in good health, enrolled as a control in a pregnancy study. The sequenced sample was CD8+ T cells from peripheral blood mononuclear cells, obtained in the third trimester of pregnancy. The CDR3 DNA is TGTGCCAGCAGCTTTACGGGGGGGGAGGCAGATACGCAGTATTTT. Residues: CASSFTGGEADTQYF.